The sequence of this TCR beta chain was determined in a study of T-cell reconstitution after alpha-beta-depleted transplantation in children. Using unique molecular identifiers, the investigators prepared the TCRbeta library. From the PCR reads, TCRdb called clonotypes with MiXCR, one entry per CDR3 protein. The repertoire holds roughly 350,000 distinct CDR3 sequences, under 13% seen once, with approximately 2.3% in the top ten. J gave up 2 bases and V 5 bases, and 6 bases lay outside the gene matches. In germline, CDR1 is SEHNR, CDR2 FQNEAQ (reference sequence). The CDR3 loop spans 15 amino acids. Ten or more counts support this clonotype.

The clonotype comes from a human donor who donated a stem cell graft to a child with acute lymphoblastic leukemia. The sequenced sample was PBMCs from the stem cell graft donor, obtained from the stem cell graft. V and J are TRBV7-9 and TRBJ1-5; the match to TRBD1 covers 7 bases. CDR3 sequence (DNA): TGTGCCAGCAGCACCGACAGGGAGGGCAATCAGCCCCAGCATTTT. Translating it yields CASSTDREGNQPQHF.